Below, 19 T cell receptor beta chains from the same sample are listed, as sequenced in a study of blood T cell repertoires in COVID-19. Repertoires were generated with immunoSEQ multiplex PCR, while TCRdb's copy carries only in-frame clones and drops some. The profile shows about 250,000 clones, about 87% of them singletons. Specimen: PBMCs or T cells enriched from blood (not recorded which). Receptors were obtained from a woman in her thirties with acute COVID-19.

The chain couples TRBV6-5 to TRBJ2-3; 8 nucleotides align to TRBD2. This CDR3 has 15 residues. V dropped 3 bases and J dropped 3; count of bases not matched to a gene: 5. Germline CDR1 and CDR2: MNHEY and SVGAGI. The CDR3 region has the DNA TGTGCCAGCAGTTATGCGCGGGGGGAGACAGATACGCAGTATTTT. This translates into CASSYARGETDTQYF.

The chain recombines TRBV12-3 or TRBV12-4 with TRBJ2-7; D gene ambiguous. This CDR3 is built from 13 residues. V lost 0 bases, J lost 6 bases, and 9 bases lay in between. The CDR3: CASSLASLFEQYF. In DNA form, the CDR3 reads TGTGCCAGCAGTTTAGCGTCGTTATTCGAGCAGTACTTC.

As DNA, the CDR3 is TGTGCCAGCAGCTTAGCGGGACACTTCTTCAATCAGCCCCAGCATTTT. It specifies CASSLAGHFFNQPQHF. This chain connects TRBV7-2 to TRBJ1-5, with a possible D match to TRBD1 (6 bases). CDR1 and CDR2 from the germline V gene are SGHTA and FQGNSA. The CDR3 is 16 residues long. Between the trimmed V and J ends, which lost 0 bases and 3 bases, there was a span of 12 bases.

This clone is a singleton in its sample. This chain connects TRBV6-5 to TRBJ1-5; possibly TRBD1 for D (6 bases). Trimming removed 6 bases at V and 0 bases at J, with 12 bases between. The CDR3 is made up of 15 amino acids. The germline V gene encodes CDR1 MNHEY and CDR2 SVGAGI. In DNA, the CDR3 is TGTGCCAGCAGCCCAATGGACAGTAGCAATCAGCCCCAGCATTTT. Translation: CASSPMDSSNQPQHF.

The V call is TRBV3-1 (or the pseudogene TRBV3-2), the J call TRBJ1-1; D is undetermined. Germline V lookup: CDR1 LGHDT, CDR2 YNNKEL (reference sequence). This CDR3 is 14 amino acids long. Trimming removed 1 base at V and 4 bases at J, with 10 bases between. The CDR3 protein is CASSQGGGGTEAFF. The CDR3 DNA follows: TGTGCCAGCAGCCAAGGTGGTGGAGGCACTGAAGCTTTCTTT.

CDR3 bases: TGTGCCAGCAGCCCCTTAGGAGGAGGTCAGAACACCGGGGAGCTGTTTTTT. This sequence encodes CASSPLGGGQNTGELFF. V gene TRBV7-9 combines with J gene TRBJ2-2; tentatively, D is TRBD2 (5 bases). The CDR3 consists of 17 residues. Germline CDR1 reads SEHNR; CDR2 reads FQNEAQ (reference sequence). The V end lost 5 bases, the J end lost 1 base, and 17 bases lay between the germline ends.

The chain couples TRBV11-2 to TRBJ2-5; unclear D gene. The germline gives CDR1 SGHAT, CDR2 FQNNGV. V dropped 4 bases and J dropped 2 bases, with 2 bases sitting between them. This CDR3 contains 11 residues. The CDR3 nucleotides read TGTGCCAGCAGCTCTCAAGAGACCCAGTACTTC. Its protein product is CASSSQETQYF.

The chain uses TRBV7-2 and TRBJ2-3; D is perhaps TRBD1 (5 bases). Deletions cut 6 bases from V and 4 bases from J, with 14 bases between. This CDR3 spans 14 amino acids. The V gene's germline CDR1 is SGHTA and CDR2 FQGNSA. CDR3 in DNA: TGTGCCAGCAGACGTGCGTTAGGGGCAGATACGCAGTATTTT. Translation: CASRRALGADTQYF.

V and J are TRBV19 and TRBJ2-5, with D possibly TRBD2 on 5 matching bases. The germline CDR1 and CDR2 sequences are LNHDA and SQIVND (reference sequence). With 9 bases removed from V and 5 bases from J, the gap between germline ends came to 22 bases. The CDR3 contains 15 residues. The CDR3 coding sequence is TGTGCCAGCAACGATCCTCGGGGTATATCGGAGACCCAGTACTTC. Translated: CASNDPRGISETQYF. Full variable domain (missing parts from reference TRBV19 and TRBJ2-5): DGGITQSPKYLFRKEGQNVTLSCEQNLNHDAMYWYRQDPGQGLRLIYYSQIVNDFQKGDIAEGYSVSREKKESFPLTVTSAQKNPTAFYLCASNDPRGISETQYFGPGTRLLVL.

The chain employs TRBV5-1 and TRBJ1-6; 7 bases agree with TRBD1. The V segment lost 2 bases and the J segment 7 bases; nucleotides outside the gene matches: 6. Germline assignment: CDR1 SGHRS and CDR2 YFSETQ. The CDR3 totals 15 residues. The CDR3 DNA is TGCGCCAGCAGCTTCGAGACAGGGAACAATTCACCCCTCCACTTT. This encodes CASSFETGNNSPLHF.

This clone was recorded once. The rearrangement joins TRBV4-3 to TRBJ1-6, with D unclear. Trimming took 0 bases from V and 7 from J, leaving 13 bases between them. This CDR3 is built from 16 residues. CDR1 LGHNA and CDR2 YSLEER come from the germline V gene. Here the CDR3 DNA reads TGCGCCAGCAGCCAAGAGGCGGCCAGAAGGAATTCACCCCTCCACTTT. This gives the protein CASSQEAARRNSPLHF.

This chain uses TRBV27 with TRBJ1-2, with 7 bases lining up with TRBD1. The junction had 3 bases not matched to a gene; V was cut back by 2 bases and J by 6 bases. Germline CDR1 is MNHEY and CDR2 is SMNVEV (reference sequence). The CDR3 contains 13 residues. The CDR3 reads CASSLRQGNGYTF. The CDR3 DNA sequence: TGTGCCAGCAGTTTACGACAGGGAAATGGCTACACCTTC.

A few counts support this clone. V is TRBV7-9 and J is TRBJ1-1; D possibly corresponds to TRBD1 (6 bases). The V end was cut by 1 base, the J end by 4 bases, with 16 bases between. The CDR3 length is 16 residues. The germline gives CDR1 SEHNR, CDR2 FQNEAQ (reference sequence). The CDR3 DNA is TGTGCCAGCAGCTTAGACCGGACAGATAGGGCCACTGAAGCTTTCTTT. Protein sequence: CASSLDRTDRATEAFF.

The chain is built from TRBV20-1 and TRBJ1-1, with a possible D match to TRBD1 (5 bases). There are 13 residues in the CDR3. Germline V CDR1 and CDR2: DFQATT, SNEGSKA (reference sequence). V gave up 7 bases and J gave up 5 bases, with 17 bases separating them. CDR3 protein: CSVGDQGMTEAFF. The CDR3 DNA reads TGCAGTGTTGGTGACCAGGGTATGACTGAAGCTTTCTTT.

This clone was counted a single time. The rearrangement uses TRBV18 and TRBJ2-5; 7 positions agree with TRBD1. The germline gives CDR1 KGHSH, CDR2 LQKENI. This CDR3 contains 14 residues. J gave up 9 bases and V 5 bases, and 12 bases lay outside the gene matches. The CDR3 loop reads CASSSPGQAWAQYF. CDR3 bases: TGTGCCAGCTCATCCCCCGGACAGGCTTGGGCCCAGTACTTC.

This chain links TRBV12-3 or TRBV12-4 with TRBJ1-1; D not resolved. This CDR3 region has 13 residues. V was pared by 5 bases and J by 11 bases, with 18 bases between. The CDR3, as DNA: TGTGCCAGCAGTCCGCGGGCCCTTGAGTATGCTTTCTTT. As protein: CASSPRALEYAFF.

The chain joins TRBV29-1 to TRBJ2-1; 15 bases are a match to TRBD2. The CDR3 totals 21 residues. With V trimmed by 0 bases and J by 0 bases, 12 bases remained unmatched. Germline CDR1 is SQVTM and CDR2 is ANQGSEA. The CDR3 here is CSVEDTAWTSGGAGSYNEQFF. The CDR3 DNA follows: TGCAGCGTTGAAGATACAGCTTGGACTAGCGGGGGGGCCGGCTCCTACAATGAGCAGTTCTTC.

The table lists this clone with a count of one. The V gene is TRBV5-1, the J gene TRBJ2-3, with a possible D match to TRBD2 (6 bases). Germline V gene data show CDR1 as SGHRS and CDR2 as YFSETQ. With 4 bases removed from V and 6 bases from J, the gap between germline ends came to 9 bases. This CDR3 contains 12 residues. DNA for the CDR3: TGCGCCAGCAGCCGGGACTCCGATACGCAGTATTTT. Amino acid sequence: CASSRDSDTQYF. Full variable domain (outside the CDR3, taken from reference TRBV5-1 and TRBJ2-3): KAGVTQTPRYLIKTRGQQVTLSCSPISGHRSVSWYQQTPGQGLQFLFEYFSETQRNKGNFPGRFSGRQFSNSRSEMNVSTLELGDSALYLCASSRDSDTQYFGPGTRLTVL.

The V gene is TRBV2, the J gene TRBJ1-1; TRBD1 might be the D (5 bases). CDR3 length: 14 amino acids. The germline gives CDR1 SNHLY, CDR2 FYNNEI. The V end was cut by 6 bases, the J end by 5 bases, with 16 bases between. CDR3 protein: CASSKGYGGTEAFF. DNA of the CDR3: TGTGCCAGCAGCAAGGGATACGGGGGGACTGAAGCTTTCTTT. The variable domain in full, with the rest retrieved from reference TRBV2 and TRBJ1-1, is EPEVTQTPSHQVTQMGQEVILRCVPISNHLYFYWYRQILGQKVEFLVSFYNNEISEKSEIFDDQFSVERPDGSNFTLKIRSTKLEDSAMYFCASSKGYGGTEAFFGQGTRLTVV.